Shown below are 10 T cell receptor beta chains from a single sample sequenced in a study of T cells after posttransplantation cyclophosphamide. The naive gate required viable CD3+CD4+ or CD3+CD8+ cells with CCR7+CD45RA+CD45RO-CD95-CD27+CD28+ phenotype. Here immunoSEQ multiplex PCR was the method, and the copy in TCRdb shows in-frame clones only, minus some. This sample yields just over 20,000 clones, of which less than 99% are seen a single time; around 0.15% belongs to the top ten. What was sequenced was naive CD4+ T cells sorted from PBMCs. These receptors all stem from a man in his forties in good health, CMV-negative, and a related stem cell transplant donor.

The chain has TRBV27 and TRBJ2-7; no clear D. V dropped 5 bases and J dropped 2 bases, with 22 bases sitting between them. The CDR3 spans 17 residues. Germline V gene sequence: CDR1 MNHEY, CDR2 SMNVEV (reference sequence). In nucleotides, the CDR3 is TGTGCCAGCAGTCCTTTGTATAGTAACCTGTCCCCCTACGAGCAGTACTTC. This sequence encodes CASSPLYSNLSPYEQYF.

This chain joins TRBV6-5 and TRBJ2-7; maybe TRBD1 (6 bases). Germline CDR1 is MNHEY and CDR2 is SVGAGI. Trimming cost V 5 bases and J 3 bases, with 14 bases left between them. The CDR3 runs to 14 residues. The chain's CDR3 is CASSPVGGHYEQYF. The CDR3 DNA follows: TGTGCCAGCAGTCCTGTTGGGGGCCACTACGAGCAGTACTTC.

The CDR3: CAWGIIRGSSYEQYF. Here the CDR3 DNA reads TGTGCCTGGGGAATAATAAGGGGGAGTAGCTACGAGCAGTACTTC. V gene TRBV30 combines with J gene TRBJ2-7; tentatively, D is TRBD1 (6 bases). CDR1 GTSNPN and CDR2 SVGIG come from the germline V gene (reference sequence). The CDR3 runs 15 residues. V lost 5 bases and J lost 3, with 20 bases in between.

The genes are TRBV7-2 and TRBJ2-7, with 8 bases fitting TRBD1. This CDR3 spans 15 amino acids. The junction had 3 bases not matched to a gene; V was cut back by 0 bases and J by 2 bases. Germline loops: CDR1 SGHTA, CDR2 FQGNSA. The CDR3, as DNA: TGTGCCAGCAGCTTAGCGGCGGGACAGGCCTACGAGCAGTACTTC. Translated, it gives CASSLAAGQAYEQYF.

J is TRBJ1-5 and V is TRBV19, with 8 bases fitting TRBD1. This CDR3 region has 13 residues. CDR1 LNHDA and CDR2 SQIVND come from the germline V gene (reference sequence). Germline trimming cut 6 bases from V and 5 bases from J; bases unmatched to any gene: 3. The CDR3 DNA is TGTGCCAGTAGGGACAGGGCCGATCAGCCCCAGCATTTT. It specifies CASRDRADQPQHF.

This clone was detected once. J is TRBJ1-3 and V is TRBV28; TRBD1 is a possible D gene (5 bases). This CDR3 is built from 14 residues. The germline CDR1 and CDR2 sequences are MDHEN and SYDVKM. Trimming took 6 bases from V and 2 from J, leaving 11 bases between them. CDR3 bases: TGTGCCAGCAGCAGATCAGGGACTGGAAACACCATATATTTT. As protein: CASSRSGTGNTIYF.

CDR3 protein: CASTPGLSNNEQFF. The DNA for the CDR3 is TGTGCCAGCACCCCAGGCCTATCCAACAATGAGCAGTTCTTC. This chain joins TRBV7-9 and TRBJ2-1; D gene uncertain. Germline lookup yields CDR1 SEHNR and CDR2 FQNEAQ (reference sequence). The CDR3 loop spans 14 amino acids. The V end was cut by 7 bases, the J end by 5 bases, with 15 bases between. The whole variable domain, filled in from reference TRBV7-9 and TRBJ2-1, reads DTGVSQNPRHKITKRGQNVTFRCDPISEHNRLYWYRQTLGQGPEFLTYFQNEAQLEKSRLLSDRFSAERPKGSFSTLEIQRTEQGDSAMYLCASTPGLSNNEQFFGPGTRLTVL.

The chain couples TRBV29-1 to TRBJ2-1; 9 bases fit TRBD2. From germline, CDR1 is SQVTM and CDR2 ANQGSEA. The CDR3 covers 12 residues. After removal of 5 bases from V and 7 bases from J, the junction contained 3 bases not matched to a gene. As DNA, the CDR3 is TGCAGCGTTTCTAGCGGGACAAATGAGCAGTTCTTC. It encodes CSVSSGTNEQFF.

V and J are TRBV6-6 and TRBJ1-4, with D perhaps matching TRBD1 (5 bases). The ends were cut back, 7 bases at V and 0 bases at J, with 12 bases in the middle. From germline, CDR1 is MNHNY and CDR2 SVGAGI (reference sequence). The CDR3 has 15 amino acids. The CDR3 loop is CASKLGGATNEKLFF. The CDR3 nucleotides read TGTGCCAGCAAGTTGGGGGGAGCAACTAATGAAAAACTGTTTTTT.

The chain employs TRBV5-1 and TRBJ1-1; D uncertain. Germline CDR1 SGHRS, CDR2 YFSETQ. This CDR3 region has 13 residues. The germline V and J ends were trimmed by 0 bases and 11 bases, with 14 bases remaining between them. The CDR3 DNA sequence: TGCGCCAGCAGCTTGGCAAGTCGGAGCTCGGCTTTCTTT. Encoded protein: CASSLASRSSAFF. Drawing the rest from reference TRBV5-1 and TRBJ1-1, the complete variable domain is KAGVTQTPRYLIKTRGQQVTLSCSPISGHRSVSWYQQTPGQGLQFLFEYFSETQRNKGNFPGRFSGRQFSNSRSEMNVSTLELGDSALYLCASSLASRSSAFFGQGTRLTVV.